The 23 T cell receptor beta chains presented below share a single source sample, sequenced in a study of shared clonotypes between healthy human individuals. Data came from immunoSEQ multiplex PCR; TCRdb stores just in-frame clones and leaves some out. The sample records over 1.4 million clones, approximately 97% being singletons. The sample was naive CD4+ T cells sorted from blood. Documented subset: CD45RA+ positively selected. The receptors stem from a man aged 30 to 39 in good health.

The rearrangement joins TRBV18 to TRBJ2-5; D gene uncertain. CDR3 length: 14 residues. Trimming took 2 bases from V and 2 from J, leaving 9 bases between them. From germline, CDR1 is KGHSH and CDR2 LQKENI. CDR3 nucleotides: TGTGCCAGCTCACCAACCAGCATTCAAGAGACCCAGTACTTC. Translated: CASSPTSIQETQYF.

This clone has only one observation. This chain links TRBV18 with TRBJ2-1, with TRBD2 matching over 13 bases. V shed 4 bases, J shed 7 bases, and the junction held 4 bases outside the gene matches. The length of the CDR3 is 15 residues. CDR1 and CDR2 from the germline V gene are KGHSH and LQKENI. This CDR3 reads CASSLGLAGQNEQFF. CDR3 DNA: TGTGCCAGCTCACTGGGACTAGCGGGACAGAATGAGCAGTTCTTC.

This clone has just one count. The chain is built from TRBV7-3 and TRBJ1-5; a weak D match, TRBD1 (5 bases). The length of the CDR3 is 13 residues. Trimming shortened V by 5 bases and J by 4 bases, and 9 bases separated the two germline ends. Germline CDR1 is SGHTA and CDR2 is FQGTGA. This CDR3 reads CASSGDGNQPQHF. The DNA for the CDR3 is TGTGCCAGCAGCGGGGACGGAAATCAGCCCCAGCATTTT.

The chain uses TRBV13 and TRBJ1-2, with TRBD1 matching 11 bases. This CDR3 is built from 16 residues. After removal of 2 bases from V and 7 bases from J, the junction contained 9 bases not matched to a gene. The germline CDR1 and CDR2 sequences are PRHDT and FYEKMQ (reference sequence). CDR3 sequence reads: CASSLFLRTGGFGYTF. CDR3 in DNA: TGTGCCAGCAGCTTATTTCTCCGGACAGGGGGCTTTGGCTACACCTTC. Supplemented by reference TRBV13 and TRBJ1-2, the full variable domain reads AAGVIQSPRHLIKEKRETATLKCYPIPRHDTVYWYQQGPGQDPQFLISFYEKMQSDKGSIPDRFSAQQFSDYHSELNMSSLELGDSALYFCASSLFLRTGGFGYTFGSGTRLTVV.

The rearrangement uses TRBV7-2 and TRBJ2-7; a possible D gene is TRBD1 (6 bases). Germline CDR1 is SGHTA and CDR2 is FQGNSA. With 2 bases removed from V and 3 bases from J, the gap between germline ends came to 11 bases. This CDR3 contains 14 residues. CDR3 residues: CASSLTTGGYEQYF. The CDR3 region has the DNA TGTGCCAGCAGCTTAACGACAGGCGGCTACGAGCAGTACTTC.

This clone was detected only once. V and J are TRBV18 and TRBJ2-2, with a weak D call TRBD2 (5 bases). Germline assignment: CDR1 KGHSH and CDR2 LQKENI. Trimming shortened V by 1 base and J by 4 bases, and 10 bases separated the two germline ends. There are 15 residues in the CDR3. The CDR3 is CASSPLGLLTGELFF. The CDR3 nucleotides are TGTGCCAGCTCACCACTCGGACTTCTCACCGGGGAGCTGTTTTTT.

CDR3 amino acids: CASSPDPWGGNEQFF. The CDR3 nucleotides are TGTGCCAGCAGCCCGGACCCTTGGGGGGGCAATGAGCAGTTCTTC. The chain employs TRBV7-9 and TRBJ2-1; TRBD2 agrees at 7 bases. The germline V gene encodes CDR1 SEHNR and CDR2 FQNEAQ (reference sequence). The CDR3 totals 15 residues. The ends lost 5 bases at V and 6 bases at J; junction bases unmatched: 10.

This clone was found once. The genes are TRBV6-4 and TRBJ2-3; 13 bases fit TRBD2. The CDR3 consists of 21 residues. Germline V lookup: CDR1 MRHNA, CDR2 SNTAGT. V trimming: 0 bases; J trimming: 1 base; junction bases outside the gene matches: 13. Written as DNA, the CDR3 is TGTGCCAGCAGTGACTCCGCACTAGCGGGAGGGCCCTCGGTTGGCACAGATACGCAGTATTTT. Translation gives CASSDSALAGGPSVGTDTQYF.

The chain carries TRBV29-1 and TRBJ2-1; D might be TRBD2 (6 bases). The germline V gene has CDR1 SQVTM and CDR2 ANQGSEA. V lost 7 bases, J lost 0 bases, and 13 bases lay in between. CDR3 length: 14 amino acids. The CDR3 sequence: CSANGGTSYNEQFF. The CDR3 bases are TGCAGCGCCAACGGGGGAACCTCCTACAATGAGCAGTTCTTC.

The chain couples TRBV7-2 to TRBJ1-4; TRBD1 matches at 10 bases. Germline CDR1 and CDR2: SGHTA and FQGNSA. Germline trimming cut 5 bases from V and 7 bases from J; bases unmatched to any gene: 7. This CDR3 spans 15 amino acids. Here the CDR3 reads CASSQPGQGFEKLFF. The CDR3 DNA sequence: TGTGCCAGCAGCCAACCGGGACAGGGGTTTGAAAAACTGTTTTTT.

As to this clone: Other nucleotide sequences from this sample produce the same CDR3. The chain has TRBV19 and TRBJ2-5; D not certain. The CDR3 is 12 residues long. The ends were cut back, 3 bases at V and 4 bases at J, with 6 bases in the middle. The germline CDR1 and CDR2 sequences are LNHDA and SQIVND (reference sequence). The CDR3 sequence is CASSILGETQYF. CDR3 sequence (DNA): TGTGCCAGTAGTATTCTTGGAGAGACCCAGTACTTC.

The chain joins TRBV28 to TRBJ2-7; TRBD2 agrees at 10 bases. The CDR3 has 15 amino acids. The V gene end was trimmed by 5 bases and the J gene end by 3 bases; junction bases not matched to a gene: 7. Per germline, CDR1 MDHEN and CDR2 SYDVKM. The CDR3 reads CASSDSGRGHYEQYF. DNA for the CDR3: TGTGCCAGCAGTGACAGCGGGAGGGGGCACTACGAGCAGTACTTC.

The genes are TRBV5-1 and TRBJ2-1; 15 bases map to TRBD2. CDR1 and CDR2 from the germline V gene are SGHRS and YFSETQ. V lost 2 bases to trimming and J lost 8 bases; unmatched junction nucleotides: 8. The CDR3 is made up of 17 amino acids. DNA for the CDR3: TGCGCCAGCAGCTTCCCTCGGACTAGCGGGAGGGCGGATGAGCAGTTCTTC. It yields the protein CASSFPRTSGRADEQFF.

V and J are TRBV5-8 and TRBJ2-3, with 12 bases lining up with TRBD1. With 3 bases clipped from V and 8 bases from J, the junction kept 7 bases outside the gene matches. Germline V gene sequence: CDR1 SGHTS, CDR2 YDEGEE. The CDR3 totals 15 residues. CDR3 bases: TGTGCCAGCAGCTCGGGACAGGGGGCAATGGCTACGCAGTATTTT. It is translated as CASSSGQGAMATQYF. The entire variable domain, with the rest obtained from reference TRBV5-8 and TRBJ2-3, is as follows: EAGVTQSPTHLIKTRGQQATLRCSPISGHTSVYWYQQALGLGLQFLLWYDEGEERNRGNFPPRFSGRQFPNYSSELNVNALELEDSALYLCASSSGQGAMATQYFGPGTRLTVL.

This chain uses TRBV7-9 with TRBJ2-2, with D perhaps matching TRBD2 (5 bases). Trimming cost V 11 bases and J 0 bases, with 19 bases left between them. This CDR3 has 16 amino acids. CDR1 SEHNR and CDR2 FQNEAQ come from the germline V gene (reference sequence). The DNA for the CDR3 is TGTGCCTCCGGCGTAGGCCGCGGGTCGAACACCGGGGAGCTGTTTTTT. Its protein is CASGVGRGSNTGELFF.

J is TRBJ2-2 and V is TRBV27; tentatively, D is TRBD2 (6 bases). V was trimmed by 3 bases and J by 0 bases, leaving 11 bases between them. Germline V gene lookup returns CDR1 MNHEY and CDR2 SMNVEV (reference sequence). This CDR3 region has 16 residues. DNA of the CDR3: TGTGCCAGCAGTTTGCCGCGGGGCGCGAACACCGGGGAGCTGTTTTTT. It encodes CASSLPRGANTGELFF.

The chain is built from TRBV10-1 and TRBJ1-5; D may be TRBD1 (5 bases). This CDR3 region has 15 residues. Germline CDR1 reads WNHNN; CDR2 reads SYGVQD (reference sequence). Deletions cut 4 bases from V and 7 bases from J, with 17 bases between. CDR3 nucleotide sequence: TGCGCCAGCAGTGGAGGACACAAAGAGAAACAGCCCCAGCATTTT. As protein: CASSGGHKEKQPQHF.

The chain is built from TRBV6-1 and TRBJ2-7; D remains unclear. Germline V gives CDR1 MNHNS, CDR2 SASEGT. V shed 8 bases and J shed 6 bases, with 14 bases lying between them. The CDR3 length is 12 residues. For the CDR3, the DNA is TGTGCCAGCCGATTATCTGGACCCGAGCAGTACTTC. Its translation: CASRLSGPEQYF.

The rearrangement links TRBV5-1 to TRBJ1-1; D gene uncertain. This CDR3 is 13 amino acids long. Between the trimmed V and J ends, which lost 4 bases and 1 base, there was a span of 8 bases. Per the germline V gene, CDR1 is SGHRS and CDR2 is YFSETQ. The CDR3 DNA reads as TGCGCCAGCAGCCCACAAGCGAACACTGAAGCTTTCTTT. Its translation: CASSPQANTEAFF. The whole variable domain, remainder taken from reference TRBV5-1 and TRBJ1-1, is KAGVTQTPRYLIKTRGQQVTLSCSPISGHRSVSWYQQTPGQGLQFLFEYFSETQRNKGNFPGRFSGRQFSNSRSEMNVSTLELGDSALYLCASSPQANTEAFFGQGTRLTVV.

CDR3 nucleotide sequence: TGTGCCAGCAGCTACCACGGACAGCTTAACACTGAAGCTTTCTTT. Protein: CASSYHGQLNTEAFF. The chain links TRBV11-2 to TRBJ1-1; possibly TRBD1 for D (6 bases). CDR1 and CDR2 from the germline V gene are SGHAT and FQNNGV. Trimming left V 4 bases short and J 2 bases short, with 14 bases between. This CDR3 is built from 15 residues.

This chain joins TRBV19 and TRBJ1-5, with D perhaps TRBD1 (5 bases). There are 15 residues in the CDR3. V lost 7 bases to trimming and J lost 5 bases, with 18 bases between them. Germline CDR1 is LNHDA and CDR2 is SQIVND (reference sequence). CDR3 in DNA: TGTGCCAGTAAAGCCATAGTCAGGGCACATCAGCCCCAGCATTTT. It codes for CASKAIVRAHQPQHF.

The chain links TRBV5-1 to TRBJ2-3; no reliable D call. The germline V gene encodes CDR1 SGHRS and CDR2 YFSETQ. The CDR3 is 13 amino acids. The V end lost 0 bases, the J end lost 4 bases, and 6 bases lay between the germline ends. The CDR3 coding sequence is TGCGCCAGCAGCTTGGCCGAGGCAGATACGCAGTATTTT. Translated: CASSLAEADTQYF.

This clone came up once. J is TRBJ1-2 and V is TRBV27; 7 bases map to TRBD1. This CDR3 spans 12 amino acids. The junction had 1 base not matched to a gene; V was cut back by 7 bases and J by 2 bases. Germline values: CDR1 MNHEY, CDR2 SMNVEV (reference sequence). Here the CDR3 DNA reads TGTGCCAGCAAGACAGGGAACTATGGCTACACCTTC. This translates into CASKTGNYGYTF.